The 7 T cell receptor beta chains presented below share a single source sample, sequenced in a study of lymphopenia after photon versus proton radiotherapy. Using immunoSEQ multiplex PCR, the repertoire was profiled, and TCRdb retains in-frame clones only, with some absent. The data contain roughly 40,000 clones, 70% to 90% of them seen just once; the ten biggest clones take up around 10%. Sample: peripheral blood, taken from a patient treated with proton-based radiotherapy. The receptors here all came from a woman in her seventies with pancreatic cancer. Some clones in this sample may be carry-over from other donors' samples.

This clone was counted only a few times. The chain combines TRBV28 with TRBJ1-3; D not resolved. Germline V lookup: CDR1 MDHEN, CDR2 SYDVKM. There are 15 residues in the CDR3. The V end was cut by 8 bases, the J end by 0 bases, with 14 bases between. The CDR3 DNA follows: TGTGCCAGCGGAGAGATCCCTAACTCTGGAAACACCATATATTTT. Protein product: CASGEIPNSGNTIYF.

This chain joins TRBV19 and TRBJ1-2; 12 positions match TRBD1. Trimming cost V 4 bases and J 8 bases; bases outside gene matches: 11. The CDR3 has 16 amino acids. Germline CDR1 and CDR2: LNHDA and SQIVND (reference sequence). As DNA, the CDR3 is TGTGCCAGTAGTACTTACCAGGGACAGGGGGCGCGCGGCTACACCTTC. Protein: CASSTYQGQGARGYTF.

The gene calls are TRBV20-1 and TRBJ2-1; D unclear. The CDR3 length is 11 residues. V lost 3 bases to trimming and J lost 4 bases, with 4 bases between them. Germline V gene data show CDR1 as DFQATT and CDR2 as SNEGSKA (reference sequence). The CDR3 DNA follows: TGCAGTGCTAGTTGGTACAATGAGCAGTTCTTC. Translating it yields CSASWYNEQFF.

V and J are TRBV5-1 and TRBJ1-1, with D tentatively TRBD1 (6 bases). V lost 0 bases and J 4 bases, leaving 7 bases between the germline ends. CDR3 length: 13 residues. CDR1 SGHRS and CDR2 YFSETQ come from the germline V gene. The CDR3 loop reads CASSLGTVTEAFF. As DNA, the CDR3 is TGCGCCAGCAGCTTGGGGACAGTCACTGAAGCTTTCTTT.

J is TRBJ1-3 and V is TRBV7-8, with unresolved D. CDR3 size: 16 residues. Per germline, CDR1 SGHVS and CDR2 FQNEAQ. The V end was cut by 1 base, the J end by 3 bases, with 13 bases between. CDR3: CASSLGLQLSGNTIYF. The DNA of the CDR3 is TGTGCCAGCAGCTTAGGGCTACAACTGAGTGGAAACACCATATATTTT.

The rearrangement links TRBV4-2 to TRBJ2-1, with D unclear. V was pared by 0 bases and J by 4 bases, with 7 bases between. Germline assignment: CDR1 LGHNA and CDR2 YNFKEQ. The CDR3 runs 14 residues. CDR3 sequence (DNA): TGTGCCAGCAGCCAAGAGGGTGCATACAATGAGCAGTTCTTC. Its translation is CASSQEGAYNEQFF.

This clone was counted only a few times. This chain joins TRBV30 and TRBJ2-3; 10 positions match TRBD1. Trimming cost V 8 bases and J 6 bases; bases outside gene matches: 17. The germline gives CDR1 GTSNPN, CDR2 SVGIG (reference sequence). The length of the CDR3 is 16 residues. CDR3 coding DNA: TGTGCCGGGGACGCAGGGACAGGGGTTTTCTCGGATACGCAGTATTTT. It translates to CAGDAGTGVFSDTQYF.